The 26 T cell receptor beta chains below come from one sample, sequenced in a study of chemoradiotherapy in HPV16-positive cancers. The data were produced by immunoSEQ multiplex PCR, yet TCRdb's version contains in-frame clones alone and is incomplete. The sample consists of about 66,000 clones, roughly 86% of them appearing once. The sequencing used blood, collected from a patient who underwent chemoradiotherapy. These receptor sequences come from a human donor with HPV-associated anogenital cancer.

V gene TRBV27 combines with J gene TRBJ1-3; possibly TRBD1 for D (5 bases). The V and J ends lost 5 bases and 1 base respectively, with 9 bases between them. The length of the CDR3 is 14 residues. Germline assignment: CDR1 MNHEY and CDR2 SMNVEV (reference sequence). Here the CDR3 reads CASSTRGSGNTIYF. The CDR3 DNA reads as TGTGCCAGCAGTACAAGGGGATCTGGAAACACCATATATTTT.

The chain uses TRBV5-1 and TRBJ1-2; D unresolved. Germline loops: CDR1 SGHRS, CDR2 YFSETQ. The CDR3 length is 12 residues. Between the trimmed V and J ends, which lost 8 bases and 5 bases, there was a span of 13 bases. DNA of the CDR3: TGCGCCAGAAGTGCCGAGGGATATGGCTACACCTTC. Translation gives CARSAEGYGYTF.

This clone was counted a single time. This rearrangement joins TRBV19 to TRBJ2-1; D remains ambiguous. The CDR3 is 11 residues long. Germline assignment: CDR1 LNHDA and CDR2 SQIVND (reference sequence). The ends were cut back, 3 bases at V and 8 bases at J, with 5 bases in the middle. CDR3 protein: CASSIQDEQFF. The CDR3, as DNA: TGTGCCAGTAGTATCCAAGATGAGCAGTTCTTC.

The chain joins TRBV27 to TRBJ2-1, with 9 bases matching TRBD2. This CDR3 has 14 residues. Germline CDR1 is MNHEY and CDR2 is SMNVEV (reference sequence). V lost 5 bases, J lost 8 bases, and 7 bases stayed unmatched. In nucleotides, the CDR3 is TGTGCCAGCAGTCCTCTAGCGGGACCCGATGAGCAGTTCTTC. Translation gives CASSPLAGPDEQFF.

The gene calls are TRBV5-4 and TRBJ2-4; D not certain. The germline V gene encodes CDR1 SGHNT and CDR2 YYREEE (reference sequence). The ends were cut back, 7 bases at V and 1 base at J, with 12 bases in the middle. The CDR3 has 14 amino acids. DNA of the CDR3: TGTGCCAGCCAGGTCGACGGGGCCAAAAACATTCAGTACTTC. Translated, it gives CASQVDGAKNIQYF.

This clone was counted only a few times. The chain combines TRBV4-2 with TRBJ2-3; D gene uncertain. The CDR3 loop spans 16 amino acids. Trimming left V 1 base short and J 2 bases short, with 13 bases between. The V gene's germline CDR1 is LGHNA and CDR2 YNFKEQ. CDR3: CASSQGAEYPTDTQYF. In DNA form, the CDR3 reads TGTGCCAGCAGCCAAGGGGCGGAGTACCCCACAGATACGCAGTATTTT.

The chain's CDR3 is CASSLELHGTQYF. The CDR3 DNA reads TGTGCCAGCAGCTTAGAACTCCACGGGACCCAGTACTTC. The V and J genes are TRBV11-3 and TRBJ2-5, with D hard to call. The CDR3 is 13 residues long. The germline V and J ends were trimmed by 0 bases and 7 bases, with 9 bases remaining between them. Germline V gene sequence: CDR1 SGHNT, CDR2 YENEEA.

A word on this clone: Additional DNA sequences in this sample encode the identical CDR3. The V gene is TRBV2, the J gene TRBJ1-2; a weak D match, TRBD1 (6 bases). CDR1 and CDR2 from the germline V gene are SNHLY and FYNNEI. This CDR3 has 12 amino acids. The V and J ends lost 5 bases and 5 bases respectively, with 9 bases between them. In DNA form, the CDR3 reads TGTGCCAGCAGTAAGGGGGGTTATGGCTACACCTTC. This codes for CASSKGGYGYTF.

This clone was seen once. The CDR3 sequence: CASSQDPTFYGYTF. CDR3 in DNA: TGCGCCAGCAGCCAAGATCCGACCTTCTATGGCTACACCTTC. The chain recombines TRBV4-1 with TRBJ1-2; D not certain. V lost 0 bases to trimming and J lost 4 bases, with 9 bases between them. The CDR3 has 14 amino acids. Germline assignment: CDR1 MGHRA and CDR2 YSYEKL.

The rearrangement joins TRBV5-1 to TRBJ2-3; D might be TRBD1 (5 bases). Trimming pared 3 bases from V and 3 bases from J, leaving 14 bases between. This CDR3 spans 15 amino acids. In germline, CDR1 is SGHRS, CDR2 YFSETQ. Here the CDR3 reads CASSSDATATDTQYF. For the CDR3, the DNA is TGCGCCAGCAGCTCGGATGCGACAGCTACAGATACGCAGTATTTT.

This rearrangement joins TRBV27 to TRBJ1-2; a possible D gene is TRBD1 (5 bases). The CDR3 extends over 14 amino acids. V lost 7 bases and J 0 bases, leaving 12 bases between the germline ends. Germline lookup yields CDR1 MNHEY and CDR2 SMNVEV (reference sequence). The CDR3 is CASKPTEANYGYTF. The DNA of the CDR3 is TGTGCCAGCAAACCGACAGAAGCTAACTATGGCTACACCTTC.

This chain's CDR3 is CASSPFGEGRSYEQYF. CDR3 sequence (DNA): TGTGCCAGCAGCCCCTTCGGGGAGGGTCGGTCCTACGAGCAGTACTTC. The V gene is TRBV7-6, the J gene TRBJ2-7; 7 positions match TRBD2. This CDR3 is 16 amino acids long. Losses at the gene ends were 5 bases for V and 1 base for J; bases not matched to a gene: 11. CDR1 and CDR2 from the germline V gene are SGHVS and FNYEAQ.

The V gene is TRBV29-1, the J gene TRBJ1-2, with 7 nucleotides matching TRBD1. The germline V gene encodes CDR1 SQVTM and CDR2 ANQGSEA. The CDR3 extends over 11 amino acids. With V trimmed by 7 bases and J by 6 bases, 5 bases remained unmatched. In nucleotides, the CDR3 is TGCAGCGGGAAGGGGGCTCATGGCTACACCTTC. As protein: CSGKGAHGYTF.

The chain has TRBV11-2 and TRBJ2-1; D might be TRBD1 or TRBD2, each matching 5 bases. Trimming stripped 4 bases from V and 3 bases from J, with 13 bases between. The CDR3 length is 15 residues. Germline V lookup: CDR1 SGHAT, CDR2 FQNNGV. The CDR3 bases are TGTGCCAGCAGCTCGACGAGGGGCTACTACAATGAGCAGTTCTTC. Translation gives CASSSTRGYYNEQFF.

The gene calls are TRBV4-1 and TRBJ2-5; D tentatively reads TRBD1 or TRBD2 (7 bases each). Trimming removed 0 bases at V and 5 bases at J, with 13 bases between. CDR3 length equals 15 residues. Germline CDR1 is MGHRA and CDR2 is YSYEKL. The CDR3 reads CASSQEGRGPETQYF. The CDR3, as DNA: TGCGCCAGCAGCCAAGAAGGGAGGGGGCCGGAGACCCAGTACTTC.

CDR3 amino acids: CASSLAPTGPDQPQHF. The CDR3, as DNA: TGTGCCAGCAGCTTGGCTCCGACAGGACCCGATCAGCCCCAGCATTTT. The chain combines TRBV5-6 with TRBJ1-5; a weak D match, TRBD1 (6 bases). Trimming removed 0 bases at V and 5 bases at J, with 15 bases between. Germline lookup yields CDR1 SGHDT and CDR2 YYEEEE. The CDR3 covers 16 residues.

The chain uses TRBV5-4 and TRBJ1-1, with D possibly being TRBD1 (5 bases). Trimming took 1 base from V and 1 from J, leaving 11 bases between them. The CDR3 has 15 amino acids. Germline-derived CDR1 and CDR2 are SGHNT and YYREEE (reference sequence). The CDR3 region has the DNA TGTGCCAGCAGCTTGCCGGGACGGGAGAACACTGAAGCTTTCTTT. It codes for CASSLPGRENTEAFF.

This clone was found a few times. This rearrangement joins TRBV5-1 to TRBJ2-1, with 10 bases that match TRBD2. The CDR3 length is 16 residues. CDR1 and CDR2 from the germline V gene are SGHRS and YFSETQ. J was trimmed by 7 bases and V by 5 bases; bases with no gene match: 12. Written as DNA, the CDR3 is TGCGCCAGCAGGGGACCTACTAGCGGGGTAGGTAATGAGCAGTTCTTC. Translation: CASRGPTSGVGNEQFF.

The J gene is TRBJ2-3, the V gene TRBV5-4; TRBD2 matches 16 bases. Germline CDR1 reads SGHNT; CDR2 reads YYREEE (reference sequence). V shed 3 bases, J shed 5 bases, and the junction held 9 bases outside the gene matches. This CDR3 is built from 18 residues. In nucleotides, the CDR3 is TGTGCCAGCAGCTCCGGGACTAGCGGGAGGGCCTCAATAGATACGCAGTATTTT. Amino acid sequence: CASSSGTSGRASIDTQYF.

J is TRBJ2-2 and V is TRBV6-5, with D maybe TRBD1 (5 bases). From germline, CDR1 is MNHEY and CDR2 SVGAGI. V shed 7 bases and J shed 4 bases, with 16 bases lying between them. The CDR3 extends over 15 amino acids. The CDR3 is CASNLGSGSTGELFF. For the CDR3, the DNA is TGTGCCAGCAATCTAGGGTCAGGGTCCACCGGGGAGCTGTTTTTT.

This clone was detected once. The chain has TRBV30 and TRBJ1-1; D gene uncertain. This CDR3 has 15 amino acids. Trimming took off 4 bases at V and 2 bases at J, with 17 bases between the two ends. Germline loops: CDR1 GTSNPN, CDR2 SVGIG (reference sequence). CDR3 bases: TGTGCCTGGACTCCTGGACCCTCTCCTAACACTGAAGCTTTCTTT. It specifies CAWTPGPSPNTEAFF.

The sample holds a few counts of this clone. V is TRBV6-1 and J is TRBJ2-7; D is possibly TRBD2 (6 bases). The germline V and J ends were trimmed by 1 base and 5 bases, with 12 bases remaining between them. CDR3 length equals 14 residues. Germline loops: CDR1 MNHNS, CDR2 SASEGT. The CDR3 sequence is CASSEDGTFHEQYF. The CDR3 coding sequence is TGTGCCAGCAGTGAAGATGGGACTTTCCACGAGCAGTACTTC.

CDR3 protein: CASRWTGAQETQYF. In nucleotides, the CDR3 is TGTGCCAGTCGGTGGACAGGGGCCCAGGAGACCCAGTACTTC. The chain carries TRBV6-1 and TRBJ2-5; 9 bases are shared with TRBD1. The CDR3 is 14 amino acids. The V gene's germline CDR1 is MNHNS and CDR2 SASEGT. V trimming: 9 bases; J trimming: 5 bases; junction bases outside the gene matches: 10.

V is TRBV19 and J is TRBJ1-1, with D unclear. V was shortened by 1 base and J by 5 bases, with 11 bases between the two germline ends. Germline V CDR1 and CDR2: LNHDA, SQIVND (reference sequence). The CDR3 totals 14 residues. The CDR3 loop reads CASSIGEEVTEAFF. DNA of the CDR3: TGTGCCAGTAGTATAGGGGAGGAGGTGACTGAAGCTTTCTTT.

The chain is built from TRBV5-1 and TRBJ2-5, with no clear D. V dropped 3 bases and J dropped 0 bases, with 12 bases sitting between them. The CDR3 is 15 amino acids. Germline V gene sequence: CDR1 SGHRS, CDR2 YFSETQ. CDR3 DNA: TGCGCCAGCAGCTCGACTGCCTTGTACCAAGAGACCCAGTACTTC. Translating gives CASSSTALYQETQYF.

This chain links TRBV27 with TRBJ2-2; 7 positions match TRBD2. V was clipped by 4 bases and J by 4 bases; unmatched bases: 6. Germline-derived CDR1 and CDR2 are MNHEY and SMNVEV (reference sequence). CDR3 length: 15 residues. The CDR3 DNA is TGTGCCAGCAGTTGGGGTAGCGGGTTCACCGGGGAGCTGTTTTTT. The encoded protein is CASSWGSGFTGELFF.